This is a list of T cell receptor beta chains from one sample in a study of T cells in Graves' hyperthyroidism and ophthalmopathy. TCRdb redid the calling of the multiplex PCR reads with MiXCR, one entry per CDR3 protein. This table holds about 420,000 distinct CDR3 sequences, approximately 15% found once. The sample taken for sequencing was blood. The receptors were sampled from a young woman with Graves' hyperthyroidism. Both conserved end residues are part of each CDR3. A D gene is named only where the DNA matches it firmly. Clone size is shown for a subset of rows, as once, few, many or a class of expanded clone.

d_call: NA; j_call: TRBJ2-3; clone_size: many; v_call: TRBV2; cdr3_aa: CASIGGAGRITDTQYF; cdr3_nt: TGTGCCAGCATAGGGGGTGCAGGGCGAATCACAGATACGCAGTATTTT
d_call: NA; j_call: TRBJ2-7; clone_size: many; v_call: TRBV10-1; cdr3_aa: CASSEGSYEQYF; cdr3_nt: TGCGCCAGCAGTGAGGGGTCCTACGAGCAGTACTTC
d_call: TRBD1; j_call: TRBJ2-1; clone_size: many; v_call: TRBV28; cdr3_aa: CAITPGQGYEQFF; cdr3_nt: TGTGCCATCACGCCGGGACAGGGTTATGAGCAGTTCTTC
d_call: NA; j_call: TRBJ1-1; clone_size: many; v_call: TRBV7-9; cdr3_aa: CASSLQGGGEAFF; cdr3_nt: TGTGCCAGCAGCCTACAGGGAGGTGGTGAAGCTTTCTTT
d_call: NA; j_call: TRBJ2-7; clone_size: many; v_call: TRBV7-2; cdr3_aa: CASSPTGRYEQYF; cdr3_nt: TGTGCCAGCAGCCCAACGGGGCGTTACGAGCAGTACTTC
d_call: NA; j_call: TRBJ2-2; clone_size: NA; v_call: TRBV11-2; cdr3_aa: CASSWAIGTGELFF; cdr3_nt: TGTGCCAGCAGCTGGGCTATTGGGACCGGGGAGCTGTTTTTT
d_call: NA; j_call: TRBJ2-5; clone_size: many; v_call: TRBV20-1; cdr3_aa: CSARVGRARETQYF; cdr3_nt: TGCAGTGCTAGAGTTGGAAGGGCCAGGGAGACCCAGTACTTC
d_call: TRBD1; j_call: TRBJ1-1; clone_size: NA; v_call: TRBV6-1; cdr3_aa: CASSPQTGDTEAFF; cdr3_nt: TGTGCCAGCAGTCCACAGACAGGGGACACTGAAGCTTTCTTT
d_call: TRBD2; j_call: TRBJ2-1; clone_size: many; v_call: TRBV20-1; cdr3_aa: CSASNSGDYNEQFF; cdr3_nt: TGCAGTGCTAGTAACAGCGGGGACTACAATGAGCAGTTCTTC
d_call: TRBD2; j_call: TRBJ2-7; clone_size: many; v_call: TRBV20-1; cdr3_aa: CSATSDREGRMGYEQYF; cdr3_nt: TGCAGTGCTACCTCTGATAGGGAGGGGCGGATGGGCTACGAGCAGTACTTC
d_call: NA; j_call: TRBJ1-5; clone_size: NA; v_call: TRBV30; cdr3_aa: CVWSDGAPFSNQPQHF; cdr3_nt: TGTGTCTGGAGTGATGGGGCACCATTTAGCAATCAGCCCCAGCATTTT
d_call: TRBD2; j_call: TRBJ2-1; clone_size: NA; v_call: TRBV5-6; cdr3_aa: CASSSAGGSEQFF; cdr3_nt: TGTGCCAGCAGCTCGGCCGGCGGGAGTGAGCAGTTCTTC
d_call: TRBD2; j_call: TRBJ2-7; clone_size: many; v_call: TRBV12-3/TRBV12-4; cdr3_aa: CASRNSGRVSYEQYF; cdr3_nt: TGTGCCAGCAGGAATAGCGGGAGGGTCTCCTACGAGCAGTACTTC
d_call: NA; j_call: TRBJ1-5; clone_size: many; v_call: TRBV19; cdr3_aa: CASRYGQRQQPQHF; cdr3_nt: TGTGCCAGTAGATATGGGCAGAGGCAACAGCCCCAGCATTTT
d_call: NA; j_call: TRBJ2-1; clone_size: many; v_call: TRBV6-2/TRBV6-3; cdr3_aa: CASSYPNARNNEQFF; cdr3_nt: TGTGCCAGCAGTTACCCTAATGCTAGGAACAATGAGCAGTTCTTC
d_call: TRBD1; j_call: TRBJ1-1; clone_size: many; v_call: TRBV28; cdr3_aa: CASLTGGNTEAFF; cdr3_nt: TGTGCCAGTCTTACAGGGGGGAACACTGAAGCTTTCTTT
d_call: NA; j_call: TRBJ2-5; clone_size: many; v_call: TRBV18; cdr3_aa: CASSPPSVETQYF; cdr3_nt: TGTGCCAGCTCACCACCATCGGTAGAGACCCAGTACTTC
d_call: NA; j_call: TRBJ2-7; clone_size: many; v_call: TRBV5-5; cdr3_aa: CASSPEGFGEQYF; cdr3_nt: TGTGCCAGCAGCCCAGAAGGGTTCGGCGAGCAGTACTTC
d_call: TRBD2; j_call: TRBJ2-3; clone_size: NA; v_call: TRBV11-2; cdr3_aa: CASSLELAGRTDTQYF; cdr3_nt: TGTGCCAGCAGCTTAGAACTAGCGGGAAGAACAGATACGCAGTATTTT
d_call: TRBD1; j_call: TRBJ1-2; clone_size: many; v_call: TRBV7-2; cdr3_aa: CASSPGQWSGYTF; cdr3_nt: TGTGCCAGCAGCCCGGGACAGTGGTCTGGCTACACCTTC
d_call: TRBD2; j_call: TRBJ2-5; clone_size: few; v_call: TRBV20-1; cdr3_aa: CSAGTSGETQYF; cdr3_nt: TGCAGTGCTGGGACTAGCGGGGAGACCCAGTACTTC
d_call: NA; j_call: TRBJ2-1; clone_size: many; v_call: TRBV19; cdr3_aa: CASSSRQARSYNEQFF; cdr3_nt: TGTGCCAGTAGTTCTAGACAGGCACGCTCCTACAATGAGCAGTTCTTC
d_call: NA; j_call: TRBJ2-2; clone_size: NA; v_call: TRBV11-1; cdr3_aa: CASSLDVWGANTGELFF; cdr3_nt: TGTGCCAGCAGCTTAGATGTATGGGGAGCGAACACCGGGGAGCTGTTTTTT
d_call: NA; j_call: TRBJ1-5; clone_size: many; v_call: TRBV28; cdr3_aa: CASSWGQQPQHF; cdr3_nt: TGTGCCAGCTCCTGGGGCCAGCAGCCCCAGCATTTT
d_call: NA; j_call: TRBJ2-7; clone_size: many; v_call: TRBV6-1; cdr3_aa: CASYHAPASSYEQYF; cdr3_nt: TGTGCCAGCTACCATGCCCCGGCTAGCTCCTACGAGCAGTACTTC
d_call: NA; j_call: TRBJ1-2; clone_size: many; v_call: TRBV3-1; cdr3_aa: CASSQGLPWGYGYTF; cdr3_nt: TGTGCCAGCAGCCAAGGCCTCCCCTGGGGCTATGGCTACACCTTC
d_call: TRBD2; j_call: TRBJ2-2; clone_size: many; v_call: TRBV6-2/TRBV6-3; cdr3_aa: CASRLSGSNTGELFF; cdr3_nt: TGTGCCAGCAGATTAAGCGGGAGCAACACCGGGGAGCTGTTTTTT
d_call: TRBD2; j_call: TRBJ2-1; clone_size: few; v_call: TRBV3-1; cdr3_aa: CASSQWTSGRGSYNEQFF; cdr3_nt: TGTGCCAGCAGCCAATGGACTAGCGGGAGGGGCTCCTACAATGAGCAGTTCTTC
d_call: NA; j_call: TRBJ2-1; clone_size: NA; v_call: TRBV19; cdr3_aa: CASSSPRARLNEQFF; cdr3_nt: TGTGCCAGTAGTAGCCCGCGGGCCCGTCTCAATGAGCAGTTCTTC
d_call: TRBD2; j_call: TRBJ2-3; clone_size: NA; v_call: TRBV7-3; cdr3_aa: CASSSPGGVKTSTDTQYF; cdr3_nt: TGTGCCAGCAGCTCCCCGGGAGGGGTGAAAACCAGCACAGATACGCAGTATTTT
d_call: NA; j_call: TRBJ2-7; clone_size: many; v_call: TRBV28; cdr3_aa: CASSPSGGSYEQYF; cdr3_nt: TGTGCCAGCAGTCCCTCCGGGGGCTCCTACGAGCAGTACTTC
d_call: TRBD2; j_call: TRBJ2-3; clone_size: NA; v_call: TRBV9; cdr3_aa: CASSPILAGGTDTQYF; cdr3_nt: TGTGCCAGCAGCCCAATACTAGCGGGAGGGACAGATACGCAGTATTTT
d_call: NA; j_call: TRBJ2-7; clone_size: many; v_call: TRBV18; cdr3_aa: CASSPPTGVIYYEQYF; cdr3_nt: TGTGCCAGCTCACCACCGACGGGAGTGATCTACTACGAGCAGTACTTC
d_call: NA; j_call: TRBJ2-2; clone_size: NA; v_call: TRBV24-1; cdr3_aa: CATSEGSTGELFF; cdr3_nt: TGTGCCACCAGTGAGGGGAGCACCGGGGAGCTGTTTTTT
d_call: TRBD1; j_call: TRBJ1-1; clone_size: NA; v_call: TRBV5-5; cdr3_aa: CASSLEGTGLGGNTEAFF; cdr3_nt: TGTGCCAGCAGCTTGGAAGGGACAGGCCTAGGGGGGAACACTGAAGCTTTCTTT
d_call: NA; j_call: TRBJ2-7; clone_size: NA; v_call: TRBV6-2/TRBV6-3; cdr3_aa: CASSYGGGAYEQYF; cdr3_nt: TGTGCCAGCAGTTACGGAGGCGGAGCCTACGAGCAGTACTTC